A selection of T cell receptor beta chains follows, all from one sample in a study of blood T cell repertoires in COVID-19. Repertoires were generated with immunoSEQ multiplex PCR, while TCRdb's copy carries only in-frame clones and drops some. The sample lists tens of thousands of clones, about 85% occurring once. The specimen sequenced was peripheral blood. The receptor source for this set is a human donor in a cohort sampled during active COVID-19. CDR3s include the opening cysteine and the closing phenylalanine or tryptophan. Fields, in order: V gene, CDR3 protein.

v_call: TRBV5-1
cdr3_aa: CASSLGTWGGDTQYF

v_call: TRBV12-3/TRBV12-4
cdr3_aa: CASSALIGQFF

v_call: TRBV30
cdr3_aa: CAWRQQGGSGYTF

v_call: TRBV29-1
cdr3_aa: CSVEENERAGVPPYEQYF

v_call: TRBV2
cdr3_aa: CASNLLGRSQPQHF

v_call: TRBV2
cdr3_aa: CASDGGRLFF

v_call: TRBV4-3
cdr3_aa: CASSLGQGEDTGELFF

v_call: TRBV6-5
cdr3_aa: CASPDRAMNTEAFF

v_call: TRBV29-1
cdr3_aa: CSVDRGLALENEQFF

v_call: TRBV11-3
cdr3_aa: CASSATGGEETQYF

v_call: TRBV6-4
cdr3_aa: CASSDWASDTQYF

v_call: TRBV4-2
cdr3_aa: CASSQDGQGATTNEKLFF

v_call: TRBV5-1
cdr3_aa: CASSLDRENTEAFF

v_call: TRBV5-1
cdr3_aa: CASSALQGNTEAFF

v_call: TRBV7-8
cdr3_aa: CASSLDRPDTQYF

v_call: TRBV16
cdr3_aa: CASSLRLATSSYEQYF

v_call: TRBV18
cdr3_aa: CASSMWDSEAFF

v_call: TRBV5-4
cdr3_aa: CASSLEGARTEAFF

v_call: TRBV10-3
cdr3_aa: CAISEWLAEANTGELFF

v_call: TRBV7-8
cdr3_aa: CASSLSGRDNEQFF

v_call: TRBV7-2
cdr3_aa: CASSSGQTHYEQYF

v_call: TRBV27
cdr3_aa: CASSWTGAEYGYTF

v_call: TRBV20-1
cdr3_aa: CSGVGNQAFF

v_call: TRBV5-6
cdr3_aa: CASSLFTGFPTDTQYF

v_call: TRBV7-9
cdr3_aa: CASSLGRGQVEAFF

v_call: TRBV6-5
cdr3_aa: CASSSAGSSTGELFF

v_call: TRBV27
cdr3_aa: CASSLLGGNTEAFF

v_call: TRBV9
cdr3_aa: CASSPTGLAGADTQYF

v_call: TRBV30
cdr3_aa: CATRGPQETQYF

v_call: TRBV5-6
cdr3_aa: CASRPGQGIYTDTQYF

v_call: TRBV10-3
cdr3_aa: CAITPGTGGEYEQYF

v_call: TRBV7-9
cdr3_aa: CASSFILAGINEQFF

v_call: TRBV19
cdr3_aa: CASRVDRASTEAFF

v_call: TRBV27
cdr3_aa: CASSLSNSQGAFDTQYF

v_call: TRBV4-2
cdr3_aa: CASSQFSGSSYNEQFF

v_call: TRBV11-3
cdr3_aa: CASSLVSGGPGDTQYF

v_call: TRBV6-5
cdr3_aa: CASSYAGAWTGELFF

v_call: TRBV5-4
cdr3_aa: CASRLGEGNNYGYTF

v_call: TRBV18
cdr3_aa: CASSTQGFNEKLFF

v_call: TRBV7-2
cdr3_aa: CASSGSVSGTSMDEQFF

v_call: TRBV3-1/TRBV3-2
cdr3_aa: CASSLTSAPGAVSETQYF

v_call: TRBV5-1
cdr3_aa: CASSLGGPGTEAFF

v_call: TRBV10-1
cdr3_aa: CASSGTRSEQFF

v_call: TRBV28
cdr3_aa: CATKRMGGDYEQYF

v_call: TRBV5-1
cdr3_aa: CASSLEQGDYQETQYF

v_call: TRBV6-6
cdr3_aa: CASSPTGQNTEAFF

v_call: TRBV4-3
cdr3_aa: CASSRGQGSYNEQFF